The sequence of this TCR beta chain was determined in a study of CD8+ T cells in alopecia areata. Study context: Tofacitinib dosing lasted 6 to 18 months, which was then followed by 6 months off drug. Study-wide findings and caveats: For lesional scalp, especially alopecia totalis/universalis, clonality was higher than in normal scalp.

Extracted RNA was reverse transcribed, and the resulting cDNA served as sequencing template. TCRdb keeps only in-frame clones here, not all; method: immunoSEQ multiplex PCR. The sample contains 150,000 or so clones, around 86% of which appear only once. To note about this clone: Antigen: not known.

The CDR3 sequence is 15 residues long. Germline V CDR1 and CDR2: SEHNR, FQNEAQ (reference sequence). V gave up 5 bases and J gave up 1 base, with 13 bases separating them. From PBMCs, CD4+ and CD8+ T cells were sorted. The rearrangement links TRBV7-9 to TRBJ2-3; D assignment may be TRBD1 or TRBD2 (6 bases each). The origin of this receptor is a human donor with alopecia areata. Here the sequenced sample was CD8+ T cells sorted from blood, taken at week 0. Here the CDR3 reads CASSVPRGGTDTQYF. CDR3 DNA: TGTGCCAGCAGCGTCCCGAGGGGGGGCACAGATACGCAGTATTTT.